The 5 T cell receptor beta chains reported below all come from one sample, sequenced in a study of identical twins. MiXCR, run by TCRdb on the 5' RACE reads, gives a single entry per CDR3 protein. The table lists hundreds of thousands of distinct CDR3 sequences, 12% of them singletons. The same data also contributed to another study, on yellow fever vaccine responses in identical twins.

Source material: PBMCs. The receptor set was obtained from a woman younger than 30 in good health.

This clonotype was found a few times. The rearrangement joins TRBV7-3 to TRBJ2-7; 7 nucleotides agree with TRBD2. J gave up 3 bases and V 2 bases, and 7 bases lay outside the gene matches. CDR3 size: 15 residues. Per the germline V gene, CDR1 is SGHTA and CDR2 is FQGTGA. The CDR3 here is CASSLLGGSRYEQYF. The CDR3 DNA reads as TGTGCCAGCAGCTTATTGGGCGGGAGTCGCTACGAGCAGTACTTC.

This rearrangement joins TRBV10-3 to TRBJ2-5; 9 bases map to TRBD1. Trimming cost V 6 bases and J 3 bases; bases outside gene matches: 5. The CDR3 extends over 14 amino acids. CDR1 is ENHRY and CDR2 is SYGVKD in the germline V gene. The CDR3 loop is CAISPGQGEETQYF. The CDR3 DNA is TGTGCCATCAGCCCGGGACAGGGTGAAGAGACCCAGTACTTC.

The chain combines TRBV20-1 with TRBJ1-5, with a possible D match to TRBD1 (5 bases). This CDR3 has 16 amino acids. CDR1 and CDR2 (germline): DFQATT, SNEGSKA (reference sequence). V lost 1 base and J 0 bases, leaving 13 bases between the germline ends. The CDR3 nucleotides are TGCAGTGCTAGAGCCGGGACCTCCCTTAGCAATCAGCCCCAGCATTTT. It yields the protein CSARAGTSLSNQPQHF.

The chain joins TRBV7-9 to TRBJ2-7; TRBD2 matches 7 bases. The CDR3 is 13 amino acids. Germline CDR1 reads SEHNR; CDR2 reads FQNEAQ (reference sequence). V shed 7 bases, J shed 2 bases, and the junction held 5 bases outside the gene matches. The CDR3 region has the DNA TGTGCCAGCACCCCGCGGGAGACCTACGAGCAGTACTTC. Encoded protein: CASTPRETYEQYF.

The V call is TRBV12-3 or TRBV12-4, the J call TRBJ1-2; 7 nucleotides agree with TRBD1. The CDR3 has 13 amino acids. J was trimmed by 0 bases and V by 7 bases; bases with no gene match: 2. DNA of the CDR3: TGTGCCAGCAAGGGGACAGCTAACTATGGCTACACCTTC. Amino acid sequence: CASKGTANYGYTF.